This T cell receptor beta chain was retrieved from a study of shared clonotypes between healthy human individuals. Only in-frame clones appear in the TCRdb table, and some are missing; sequencing was by immunoSEQ multiplex PCR. The sample lists about 1 million clones; around 76% were seen once. The junction had 15 bases not matched to a gene; V was cut back by 6 bases and J by 6 bases. The CDR3 is 17 residues long. Germline assignment: CDR1 SGHDT and CDR2 YYEEEE. General study points: Non-shared clonotypes displayed generation probabilities falling below those of clonotypes present in all four donors. In this cohort, only blood was sampled, and tissue repertoires likely differ.

A remark on this clone: The antigen remains undetermined.

Sequencing input: memory CD4+ T cells sorted from blood. Subset: CD45RA-negative fraction. The sequence was collected from a man between 18 and 29 years old in good health. This chain joins TRBV5-6 and TRBJ2-1; 10 bases map to TRBD2. The CDR3 DNA follows: TGTGCCAGCATCGTTGGGTGGCCTAGCGGGAGATTCAATGAGCAGTTCTTC. It yields the protein CASIVGWPSGRFNEQFF.